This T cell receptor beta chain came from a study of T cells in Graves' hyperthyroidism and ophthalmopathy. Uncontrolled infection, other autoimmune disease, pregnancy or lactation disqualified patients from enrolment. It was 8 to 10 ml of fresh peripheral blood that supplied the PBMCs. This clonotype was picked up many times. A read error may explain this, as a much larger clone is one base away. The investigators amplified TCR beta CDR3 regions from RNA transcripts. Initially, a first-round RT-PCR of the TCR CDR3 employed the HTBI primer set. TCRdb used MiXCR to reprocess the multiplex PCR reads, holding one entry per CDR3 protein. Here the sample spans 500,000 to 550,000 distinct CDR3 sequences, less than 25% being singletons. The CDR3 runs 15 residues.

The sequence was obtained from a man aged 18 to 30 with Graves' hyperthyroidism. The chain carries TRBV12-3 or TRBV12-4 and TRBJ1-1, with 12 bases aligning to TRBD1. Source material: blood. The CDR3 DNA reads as TGTGCCGGCAGGGGGACAGGGGGCATGGACACTGAAGCTTTCTTT. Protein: CAGRGTGGMDTEAFF.